These T cell receptor beta chains were read from a single sample in a study of blood T cell repertoires in COVID-19. Using immunoSEQ multiplex PCR, the repertoire was profiled, and TCRdb retains in-frame clones only, with some absent. Seen here are about 130,000 clones, approximately 84% observed once, and the top ten hold 9% to 15%. The sample consisted of peripheral blood. These receptor sequences come from a woman in her fifties or sixties with acute or convalescent COVID-19. The CDR3 runs from the conserved cysteine through the conserved F or W. D genes are given only for firm matches. Where a row states a size, it is once, few, many or the class of an expanded clone; other rows omit it.

CDR3 length: 15; D gene: -; clone size: -; V gene: TRBV6-5; J gene: TRBJ1-2; CDR3 protein: CASSPDIPSRAGYTF; CDR3 DNA: TGTGCCAGCAGTCCCGATATTCCCTCCAGGGCTGGCTACACCTTC
CDR3 length: 17; D gene: -; clone size: -; V gene: TRBV3-1/TRBV3-2; J gene: TRBJ1-3; CDR3 protein: CASHGAGTHGYGNTIYF; CDR3 DNA: TGTGCCAGCCACGGCGCGGGGACCCACGGATATGGAAACACCATATATTTT
CDR3 length: 15; D gene: TRBD1; clone size: -; V gene: TRBV18; J gene: TRBJ2-1; CDR3 protein: CASSRGTGVYNEQFF; CDR3 DNA: TGTGCCAGCTCACGCGGGACAGGGGTTTACAATGAGCAGTTCTTC
CDR3 length: 15; D gene: TRBD1; clone size: -; V gene: TRBV5-1; J gene: TRBJ2-1; CDR3 protein: CASSTGQGVYNEQFF; CDR3 DNA: TGCGCCAGCAGCACAGGACAGGGGGTCTACAATGAGCAGTTCTTC
CDR3 length: 12; D gene: -; clone size: -; V gene: TRBV12-3/TRBV12-4; J gene: TRBJ1-4; CDR3 protein: CASSYEDWKLFF; CDR3 DNA: TGTGCCAGCAGCTACGAGGACTGGAAACTGTTTTTT
CDR3 length: 15; D gene: TRBD1; clone size: -; V gene: TRBV6-5; J gene: TRBJ1-2; CDR3 protein: CASGKRTGDNYGYTF; CDR3 DNA: TGTGCCAGTGGTAAAAGGACAGGGGACAACTATGGCTACACCTTC
CDR3 length: 15; D gene: -; clone size: -; V gene: TRBV6-5; J gene: TRBJ1-5; CDR3 protein: CASTPTGEVNQPQHF; CDR3 DNA: TGTGCCAGCACCCCGACAGGAGAGGTCAATCAGCCCCAGCATTTT
CDR3 length: 13; D gene: -; clone size: -; V gene: TRBV2; J gene: TRBJ1-1; CDR3 protein: CASSEGGFTEAFF; CDR3 DNA: TGTGCCAGCAGTGAGGGGGGGTTCACTGAAGCTTTCTTT
CDR3 length: 16; D gene: TRBD1; clone size: -; V gene: TRBV19; J gene: TRBJ1-3; CDR3 protein: CASTQSGTGRWNTIYF; CDR3 DNA: TGTGCCAGTACCCAATCCGGGACAGGGCGTTGGAACACCATATATTTT
CDR3 length: 15; D gene: -; clone size: -; V gene: TRBV18; J gene: TRBJ2-2; CDR3 protein: CASSPPRGMIGELFF; CDR3 DNA: TGTGCCAGCTCACCACCCAGGGGTATGATCGGGGAGCTGTTTTTT
CDR3 length: 11; D gene: -; clone size: once; V gene: TRBV7-9; J gene: TRBJ2-3; CDR3 protein: CASSPLDTQYF; CDR3 DNA: TGTGCCAGCAGCCCCCTGGATACGCAGTATTTT
CDR3 length: 16; D gene: -; clone size: few; V gene: TRBV7-9; J gene: TRBJ1-5; CDR3 protein: CASSRSGGIANQPQHF; CDR3 DNA: TGTGCCAGCAGCCGTTCGGGGGGTATTGCCAATCAGCCCCAGCATTTT
CDR3 length: 13; D gene: -; clone size: -; V gene: TRBV10-3; J gene: TRBJ1-2; CDR3 protein: CASGGSLLDGYTF; CDR3 DNA: TGTGCCTCTGGGGGGAGTTTGTTAGATGGCTACACCTTC
CDR3 length: 14; D gene: TRBD1; clone size: -; V gene: TRBV3-1/TRBV3-2; J gene: TRBJ2-1; CDR3 protein: CASSQGTVRNEQFF; CDR3 DNA: TGTGCCAGCAGTCAGGGGACAGTTCGCAATGAGCAGTTCTTC
CDR3 length: 15; D gene: -; clone size: -; V gene: TRBV3-1/TRBV3-2; J gene: TRBJ2-5; CDR3 protein: CASSLRGDGGETQYF; CDR3 DNA: TGTGCCAGCAGCCTCCGTGGGGACGGGGGAGAGACCCAGTACTTC
CDR3 length: 15; D gene: TRBD1; clone size: -; V gene: TRBV19; J gene: TRBJ1-5; CDR3 protein: CASRDRSWGNQPQHF; CDR3 DNA: TGTGCCAGTAGGGACAGGTCCTGGGGCAATCAGCCCCAGCATTTT
CDR3 length: 16; D gene: TRBD1; clone size: -; V gene: TRBV7-9; J gene: TRBJ1-4; CDR3 protein: CASSPATGTANEKLFF; CDR3 DNA: TGTGCCAGCAGCCCCGCAACCGGGACAGCTAATGAAAAACTGTTTTTT
CDR3 length: 14; D gene: -; clone size: -; V gene: TRBV19; J gene: TRBJ1-1; CDR3 protein: CASSILLGDAEAFF; CDR3 DNA: TGTGCCAGTAGTATCCTCCTAGGGGATGCTGAAGCTTTCTTT
CDR3 length: 12; D gene: -; clone size: once; V gene: TRBV7-9; J gene: TRBJ1-4; CDR3 protein: CASSFISGKLFF; CDR3 DNA: TGTGCCAGCAGTTTTATATCGGGGAAACTGTTTTTT
CDR3 length: 14; D gene: TRBD1; clone size: few; V gene: TRBV9; J gene: TRBJ1-2; CDR3 protein: CASSDGQGRRGYTF; CDR3 DNA: TGTGCCAGCAGCGACGGACAGGGGAGAAGGGGCTACACCTTC
CDR3 length: 11; D gene: -; clone size: -; V gene: TRBV4-1; J gene: TRBJ1-3; CDR3 protein: CASRSGNTIYF; CDR3 DNA: TGCGCCAGCCGTTCTGGAAACACCATATATTTT
CDR3 length: 16; D gene: TRBD1; clone size: -; V gene: TRBV5-6; J gene: TRBJ2-7; CDR3 protein: CASSLGSPGGGYEQYF; CDR3 DNA: TGTGCCAGCAGCTTGGGCTCTCCAGGGGGCGGCTACGAGCAGTACTTC
CDR3 length: 12; D gene: -; clone size: -; V gene: TRBV3-1/TRBV3-2; J gene: TRBJ1-1; CDR3 protein: CASSPGGVEAFF; CDR3 DNA: TGTGCCAGCAGCCCGGGGGGGGTGGAAGCTTTCTTT
CDR3 length: 16; D gene: -; clone size: -; V gene: TRBV5-1; J gene: TRBJ2-5; CDR3 protein: CASSSSGTPKGETQYF; CDR3 DNA: TGCGCCAGCAGCTCATCCGGGACACCAAAGGGGGAGACCCAGTACTTC
CDR3 length: 13; D gene: -; clone size: -; V gene: TRBV23-1; J gene: TRBJ1-2; CDR3 protein: CASSPGLGSGYTF; CDR3 DNA: TGCGCCAGCAGTCCCGGGTTGGGTTCTGGCTACACCTTC
CDR3 length: 14; D gene: -; clone size: -; V gene: TRBV14; J gene: TRBJ1-1; CDR3 protein: CASSQVSTNTEAFF; CDR3 DNA: TGTGCCAGCAGCCAAGTAAGCACGAACACTGAAGCTTTCTTT
CDR3 length: 17; D gene: TRBD1; clone size: once; V gene: TRBV4-1; J gene: TRBJ2-4; CDR3 protein: CASSQGPGTGPTNIQYF; CDR3 DNA: TGCGCCAGCAGCCAGGGGCCGGGGACAGGACCTACAAACATTCAGTACTTC
CDR3 length: 13; D gene: -; clone size: many; V gene: TRBV7-9; J gene: TRBJ1-1; CDR3 protein: CASSLAFGTEAFF; CDR3 DNA: TGTGCCAGCAGCTTAGCGTTCGGCACTGAAGCTTTCTTT
CDR3 length: 13; D gene: -; clone size: -; V gene: TRBV14; J gene: TRBJ1-1; CDR3 protein: CASSPQGNTEAFF; CDR3 DNA: TGTGCCAGCAGCCCCCAGGGTAACACTGAAGCTTTCTTT
CDR3 length: 14; D gene: TRBD1; clone size: -; V gene: TRBV30; J gene: TRBJ1-5; CDR3 protein: CAWSGQGWNQPQHF; CDR3 DNA: TGTGCCTGGAGTGGACAGGGATGGAATCAGCCCCAGCATTTT
CDR3 length: 15; D gene: TRBD1; clone size: -; V gene: TRBV6-5; J gene: TRBJ1-5; CDR3 protein: CASTRTDRGDQPQHF; CDR3 DNA: TGTGCCAGCACCAGAACGGACAGGGGAGATCAGCCCCAGCATTTT
CDR3 length: 13; D gene: TRBD1; clone size: -; V gene: TRBV29-1; J gene: TRBJ1-1; CDR3 protein: CSVAPRGQGEAFF; CDR3 DNA: TGCAGCGTTGCCCCCAGGGGACAGGGTGAAGCTTTCTTT
CDR3 length: 13; D gene: -; clone size: once; V gene: TRBV19; J gene: TRBJ2-6; CDR3 protein: CASTKSGANVLTF; CDR3 DNA: TGTGCCAGTACTAAATCTGGGGCCAACGTCCTGACTTTC
CDR3 length: 16; D gene: TRBD2; clone size: once; V gene: TRBV24-1; J gene: TRBJ2-1; CDR3 protein: CATSPGGGVGNNEQFF; CDR3 DNA: TGTGCCACCAGCCCAGGCGGGGGGGTGGGTAACAATGAGCAGTTCTTC
CDR3 length: 14; D gene: TRBD1; clone size: -; V gene: TRBV5-1; J gene: TRBJ1-2; CDR3 protein: CASSRGQANYGYTF; CDR3 DNA: TGCGCCAGCAGCCGAGGACAGGCTAACTATGGCTACACCTTC
CDR3 length: 13; D gene: TRBD1; clone size: -; V gene: TRBV7-9; J gene: TRBJ1-1; CDR3 protein: CASSFTGGTEAFF; CDR3 DNA: TGTGCCAGCAGCTTCACAGGGGGCACTGAAGCTTTCTTT
CDR3 length: 15; D gene: -; clone size: few; V gene: TRBV4-2; J gene: TRBJ1-6; CDR3 protein: CASSQDGQRNSPLHF; CDR3 DNA: TGTGCCAGCAGCCAAGACGGACAGCGTAATTCACCCCTCCACTTT
CDR3 length: 14; D gene: -; clone size: -; V gene: TRBV5-1; J gene: TRBJ2-7; CDR3 protein: CASSLGAPGSEQYF; CDR3 DNA: TGCGCCAGCAGCTTGGGGGCCCCGGGAAGCGAGCAGTACTTC
CDR3 length: 17; D gene: -; clone size: -; V gene: TRBV5-1; J gene: TRBJ1-4; CDR3 protein: CASSAGPRGGLLEKLFF; CDR3 DNA: TGCGCCAGCAGCGCCGGGCCTAGGGGGGGCTTGTTGGAAAAACTGTTTTTT
CDR3 length: 15; D gene: TRBD1; clone size: -; V gene: TRBV4-1; J gene: TRBJ1-4; CDR3 protein: CASSTRTGTNEKLFF; CDR3 DNA: TGCGCCAGCAGCACCCGGACAGGGACTAATGAAAAACTGTTTTTT
CDR3 length: 13; D gene: -; clone size: -; V gene: TRBV6-5; J gene: TRBJ2-1; CDR3 protein: CASRSSSYNEQFF; CDR3 DNA: TGTGCCAGCAGATCGTCCTCCTACAATGAGCAGTTCTTC
CDR3 length: 12; D gene: -; clone size: -; V gene: TRBV12-3/TRBV12-4; J gene: TRBJ1-3; CDR3 protein: CASSSNGNTIYF; CDR3 DNA: TGTGCCAGCAGTTCAAATGGAAACACCATATATTTT
CDR3 length: 16; D gene: TRBD1; clone size: -; V gene: TRBV7-9; J gene: TRBJ2-1; CDR3 protein: CASSPGQAKGYNEQFF; CDR3 DNA: TGTGCCAGCAGCCCCGGACAGGCAAAGGGGTACAATGAGCAGTTCTTC